The 21 T cell receptor beta chains below all came from one sample that was sequenced in a study of T cells after yellow fever vaccination. Via MiXCR, TCRdb re-called the 5' RACE reads, giving one row per CDR3 protein. The table lists roughly 70,000 distinct CDR3 sequences, just under 8% of them singletons. The input for sequencing was CD8+ T cells sorted from PBMCs, taken on the day of the yellow fever booster vaccination. The source of these receptors is a man aged 30-40 years who received the YFV17D yellow fever vaccine.

This clonotype was observed many times. The chain is built from TRBV5-1 and TRBJ2-7; TRBD1 or TRBD2 may be the D gene (5 bases each). This CDR3 comprises 14 residues. Germline assignment: CDR1 SGHRS and CDR2 YFSETQ. The ends were cut back, 4 bases at V and 0 bases at J, with 11 bases in the middle. The CDR3 DNA follows: TGCGCCAGCAGCGTCACCGGGACCTCCTACGAGCAGTACTTC. Residues: CASSVTGTSYEQYF.

This clonotype was counted a few times. CDR3 region: CASSLAGIGELFF. The CDR3, as DNA: TGTGCCAGCAGCTTGGCGGGAATTGGGGAGCTGTTTTTT. The chain combines TRBV5-6 with TRBJ2-2; D is possibly TRBD2 (5 bases). V lost 0 bases, J lost 8 bases, and 8 bases lay in between. This CDR3 has 13 amino acids. CDR1 and CDR2 from the germline V gene are SGHDT and YYEEEE. The full variable domain, with the rest looked up from reference TRBV5-6 and TRBJ2-2, is DAGVTQSPTHLIKTRGQQVTLRCSPKSGHDTVSWYQQALGQGPQFIFQYYEEEERQRGNFPDRFSGHQFPNYSSELNVNALLLGDSALYLCASSLAGIGELFFGEGSRLTVL.

This clonotype turned up a few times. This rearrangement joins TRBV4-3 to TRBJ2-4; D possibly corresponds to TRBD1 (5 bases). The V gene lost 1 base and the J gene lost 5 bases, with 9 bases spanning the gap. The germline gives CDR1 LGHNA, CDR2 YSLEER. The length of the CDR3 is 14 residues. CDR3 region: CASSQGWGQNIQYF. The CDR3 DNA follows: TGCGCCAGCAGCCAAGGGTGGGGCCAAAACATTCAGTACTTC.

This sequence joins TRBV14 and TRBJ2-3; 12 nucleotides match TRBD2. Trimming cost V 6 bases and J 4 bases; bases outside gene matches: 8. There are 16 residues in the CDR3. CDR1 is SGHDN and CDR2 is FVKESK in the germline V gene. The DNA for the CDR3 is TGTGCCAGCAGTCCCCTGACTAGCGGGAGATCAGATACGCAGTATTTT. This translates into CASSPLTSGRSDTQYF. Full variable domain (rest looked up from reference TRBV14 and TRBJ2-3): EAGVTQFPSHSVIEKGQTVTLRCDPISGHDNLYWYRRVMGKEIKFLLHFVKESKQDESGMPNNRFLAERTGGTYSTLKVQPAELEDSGVYFCASSPLTSGRSDTQYFGPGTRLTVL.

This clonotype was found many times. The V gene is TRBV27, the J gene TRBJ2-3; no definite D call. The CDR3 spans 13 residues. Germline CDR1 and CDR2: MNHEY and SMNVEV (reference sequence). Deletions cut 4 bases from V and 1 base from J, with 6 bases between. The CDR3 nucleotides are TGTGCCAGCAGTTCCCTCGGCACAGATACGCAGTATTTT. This codes for CASSSLGTDTQYF.

V usage is TRBV7-9 and J usage is TRBJ2-3, with D maybe TRBD2 (6 bases). Trimming stripped 5 bases from V and 2 bases from J, with 11 bases between. This CDR3 comprises 14 residues. Germline V gene lookup returns CDR1 SEHNR and CDR2 FQNEAQ (reference sequence). DNA for the CDR3: TGTGCCAGCAGCCCGGAGGGACCCACAGATACGCAGTATTTT. The encoded protein is CASSPEGPTDTQYF.

This clonotype was counted between two and nine times. This sequence joins TRBV20-1 and TRBJ1-2; tentative D call: TRBD1 (6 bases). The CDR3 is 17 amino acids. Trimming shortened V by 3 bases and J by 2 bases, and 22 bases separated the two germline ends. The germline gives CDR1 DFQATT, CDR2 SNEGSKA (reference sequence). This chain's CDR3 is CSASEQGERLRNYGYTF. CDR3 DNA sequence: TGCAGTGCTAGTGAACAGGGAGAAAGACTAAGAAACTATGGCTACACCTTC.

CDR3 in DNA: TGTGCCAGCAGCTGGGACAGGGATCAGTATTTT. Its protein product is CASSWDRDQYF. This chain connects TRBV7-3 to TRBJ2-3, with 9 bases identical to TRBD1. The trim removed 4 bases at V and 12 bases at J, leaving 2 bases unmatched. The CDR3 length is 11 residues. Germline V gene data show CDR1 as SGHTA and CDR2 as FQGTGA.

The table lists this clonotype with a few counts. The chain couples TRBV7-9 to TRBJ2-1; 7 bases are shared with TRBD1. CDR3 length equals 12 residues. V lost 4 bases and J lost 8; bases outside the gene matches: 2. CDR1 and CDR2 from the germline V gene are SEHNR and FQNEAQ (reference sequence). CDR3 region: CASSSTGDEQFF. For the CDR3, the DNA is TGTGCCAGCAGCTCAACAGGGGATGAGCAGTTCTTC.

The chain carries TRBV20-1 and TRBJ2-7; 10 bases fit TRBD2. Germline lookup yields CDR1 DFQATT and CDR2 SNEGSKA (reference sequence). The length of the CDR3 is 12 residues. After removal of 6 bases from V and 5 bases from J, the junction contained 4 bases not matched to a gene. The DNA of the CDR3 is TGCAGTGCGCCGGGACTAGCGAACGAGCAGTACTTC. Translation: CSAPGLANEQYF.

Comments on this clonotype: One junction end does not reproduce the germline sequence, and a read error may be involved. This sequence joins TRBV20-1 and TRBJ2-2, with 13 bases matching TRBD2. The CDR3 runs to 17 residues. In germline, CDR1 is DFQATT, CDR2 SNEGSKA (reference sequence). CDR3 DNA: TGCTGTGCTAGGTCCCTACTAGCGGGAGGGCCCACCGGGGAGCTGTTTTTT. Translated, it gives CCARSLLAGGPTGELFF.

V and J are TRBV12-3 or TRBV12-4 and TRBJ2-1; D gene ambiguous. The CDR3 spans 13 residues. V lost 3 bases and J 3 bases, leaving 6 bases between the germline ends. CDR3 protein: CASSLEIYNEQFF. The DNA for the CDR3 is TGTGCCAGCAGTTTGGAAATCTACAATGAGCAGTTCTTC.

This clonotype was counted a few times. The chain has TRBV10-2 and TRBJ2-1, with 12 bases aligning to TRBD2. Germline lookup yields CDR1 WSHSY and CDR2 SAAADI. After removal of 4 bases from V and 6 bases from J, the junction contained 7 bases not matched to a gene. The length of the CDR3 is 16 residues. The DNA of the CDR3 is TGCGCCAGCAGTGTATCTGGACTAGCGGGATTCAATGAGCAGTTCTTC. Translating it yields CASSVSGLAGFNEQFF.

This clonotype was counted a few times. The chain employs TRBV29-1 and TRBJ2-5; 9 bases align to TRBD2. The V segment lost 0 bases and the J segment 5 bases; nucleotides outside the gene matches: 13. The CDR3 totals 17 residues. Germline loops: CDR1 SQVTM, CDR2 ANQGSEA. The chain's CDR3 is CSVEDRAAREGPETQYF. The CDR3, as DNA: TGCAGCGTTGAAGATCGGGCGGCGCGGGAGGGCCCGGAGACCCAGTACTTC. Full variable domain (missing parts from reference TRBV29-1 and TRBJ2-5): SAVISQKPSRDICQRGTSLTIQCQVDSQVTMMFWYRQQPGQSLTLIATANQGSEATYESGFVIDKFPISRPNLTFSTLTVSNMSPEDSSIYLCSVEDRAAREGPETQYFGPGTRLLVL.

The genes are TRBV15 and TRBJ1-5; D gene unclear. The CDR3 loop spans 12 amino acids. V gave up 1 base and J gave up 6 bases, with 4 bases separating them. The germline CDR1 and CDR2 sequences are LNHNV and YYDKDF (reference sequence). The CDR3 protein is CATSRGTQPQHF. CDR3 sequence (DNA): TGTGCCACCAGCAGAGGCACTCAGCCCCAGCATTTT.

This clonotype has a handful of counts. The rearrangement joins TRBV6-5 to TRBJ1-5, with 9 positions matching TRBD1. This CDR3 is built from 15 residues. With 6 bases clipped from V and 6 bases from J, the junction kept 9 bases outside the gene matches. Germline values: CDR1 MNHEY, CDR2 SVGAGI. The CDR3 protein is CASRRTGGAGQPQHF. CDR3 DNA sequence: TGTGCCAGCAGGAGAACAGGGGGCGCAGGTCAGCCCCAGCATTTT.

This clonotype was seen a few times. This chain uses TRBV27 with TRBJ2-7; 8 bases line up with TRBD1. The CDR3 is 15 amino acids. Per germline, CDR1 MNHEY and CDR2 SMNVEV (reference sequence). The V segment lost 8 bases and the J segment 0 bases; nucleotides outside the gene matches: 9. CDR3 sequence: CASGQGGQGSYEQYF. In DNA, the CDR3 is TGTGCCAGCGGCCAAGGTGGACAGGGCTCCTACGAGCAGTACTTC.

In this sample, this clonotype turned up many times. The chain carries TRBV29-1 and TRBJ2-7, with a weak D call TRBD1 (6 bases). The length of the CDR3 is 13 residues. Germline V gene sequence: CDR1 SQVTM, CDR2 ANQGSEA. Trimming shortened V by 2 bases and J by 0 bases, and 8 bases separated the two germline ends. CDR3 nucleotide sequence: TGCAGCGTTGAATGGGACACCTCCTACGAGCAGTACTTC. It codes for CSVEWDTSYEQYF.

The rearrangement uses TRBV7-2 and TRBJ2-1; D gene uncertain. The CDR3 is 14 amino acids. Per the germline V gene, CDR1 is SGHTA and CDR2 is FQGNSA. Trimming pared 5 bases from V and 9 bases from J, leaving 17 bases between. CDR3 amino acids: CASSPERWMTEQFF. The CDR3 nucleotides read TGTGCCAGCAGCCCCGAGAGGTGGATGACTGAGCAGTTCTTC.

This chain joins TRBV23-1 and TRBJ2-3, with TRBD1 identical over 7 bases. TRBV23-1 is noted as an ORF with a role that remains uncertain. V dropped 1 base and J dropped 2; count of bases not matched to a gene: 6. The CDR3 has 16 residues. Here the CDR3 DNA reads TGCGCCAGCAGTCAATTAACAGGGGCCGACACAGATACGCAGTATTTT. This gives the protein CASSQLTGADTDTQYF.

The chain links TRBV12-3 or TRBV12-4 to TRBJ1-1; D gene unclear. The CDR3 runs to 14 residues. V lost 3 bases and J lost 0, with 8 bases in between. CDR3 coding DNA: TGTGCCAGCAGTTTCCAGAGCATGAACACTGAAGCTTTCTTT. It yields the protein CASSFQSMNTEAFF.